Each of the 18 T cell receptor beta chains below was sequenced from the same sample in a study of T cell clones after liver transplantation. The assay was immunoSEQ multiplex PCR, and TCRdb's table has in-frame clones only and misses some. The sample holds over 100,000 clones, 82% seen once. Sequencing was performed on CD4+ T cells from blood, taken before liver transplant. All receptors come from a human donor who received a liver transplant.

CDR3 protein: CASSLVGSQETQYF. CDR3 sequence (DNA): TGTGCCAGCAGCTTGGTTGGGTCCCAAGAGACCCAGTACTTC. V gene TRBV5-4 combines with J gene TRBJ2-5; D call uncertain. Germline CDR1 is SGHNT and CDR2 is YYREEE (reference sequence). This CDR3 is built from 14 residues. V shed 0 bases and J shed 1 base, with 7 bases lying between them.

In its sample, this clone was seen once. The rearrangement links TRBV4-3 to TRBJ2-5, with TRBD2 matching 10 bases. The CDR3 is 19 residues long. Looked up from germline, CDR1 is LGHNA and CDR2 is YSLEER. After removal of 0 bases from V and 5 bases from J, the junction contained 15 bases not matched to a gene. The CDR3 loop is CASSQDWLAGGPRQETQYF. CDR3 nucleotides: TGCGCCAGCAGCCAAGATTGGTTAGCGGGGGGTCCCCGTCAGGAGACCCAGTACTTC.

The sample holds a few counts of this clone. The V gene is TRBV7-9, the J gene TRBJ1-5; 11 bases fit TRBD1. The CDR3 is 15 amino acids. Germline assignment: CDR1 SEHNR and CDR2 FQNEAQ (reference sequence). Trimming took 3 bases from V and 4 from J; bases not matched to a gene: 2. The CDR3 reads CASSFGTGGNQPQHF. For the CDR3, the DNA is TGTGCCAGCAGCTTCGGGACAGGGGGTAATCAGCCCCAGCATTTT.

The genes are TRBV6-6 and TRBJ2-1; 14 nucleotides agree with TRBD2. The ends lost 5 bases at V and 8 bases at J; junction bases unmatched: 5. The CDR3 spans 15 residues. Germline V gene sequence: CDR1 MNHNY, CDR2 SVGAGI (reference sequence). For the CDR3, the DNA is TGTGCCAGCAGTCCCCCGGGACTAGCGGGGGATGAGCAGTTCTTC. Amino acid sequence: CASSPPGLAGDEQFF.

This chain links TRBV6-1 with TRBJ2-2, with 9 bases fitting TRBD1. CDR1 and CDR2 (germline): MNHNS, SASEGT. The ends lost 6 bases at V and 4 bases at J; junction bases unmatched: 3. The CDR3 sequence is 14 residues long. For the CDR3, the DNA is TGTGCCAGCAGGCACAGGGGGCGCACCGGGGAGCTGTTTTTT. Residues: CASRHRGRTGELFF.

This clone appeared once. The rearrangement uses TRBV4-1 and TRBJ1-1; maybe TRBD1 (5 bases). Germline CDR1 is MGHRA and CDR2 is YSYEKL. The CDR3 has 16 residues. Trimming pared 0 bases from V and 4 bases from J, leaving 15 bases between. The CDR3 here is CASSQEGKGPRTEAFF. In nucleotides, the CDR3 is TGCGCCAGCAGCCAAGAAGGAAAGGGGCCTCGCACTGAAGCTTTCTTT.

This chain joins TRBV5-6 and TRBJ2-7; D might be TRBD1 (6 bases). Per the germline V gene, CDR1 is SGHDT and CDR2 is YYEEEE. This CDR3 has 13 residues. The V end was cut by 2 bases, the J end by 4 bases, with 10 bases between. CDR3 nucleotide sequence: TGTGCCAGCAGCTTAGGGGGAATTTACGAGCAGTACTTC. Protein: CASSLGGIYEQYF.

In its sample, this clone was seen a few times. This chain uses TRBV2 with TRBJ1-5, with 9 bases aligning to TRBD1. The germline gives CDR1 SNHLY, CDR2 FYNNEI. V was clipped by 7 bases and J by 8 bases; unmatched bases: 3. The CDR3 has 12 amino acids. The CDR3: CASKRQGEPQHF. CDR3 DNA sequence: TGTGCCAGCAAGCGACAGGGGGAGCCCCAGCATTTT.

This clone was seen once. This rearrangement joins TRBV15 to TRBJ1-2, with 7 bases aligning to TRBD1. The CDR3 is 14 residues long. Trimming took 3 bases from V and 4 from J; bases not matched to a gene: 5. Looked up from germline, CDR1 is LNHNV and CDR2 is YYDKDF (reference sequence). The CDR3 region is CATSRAGGAYGYTF. Here the CDR3 DNA reads TGTGCCACCAGCAGGGCAGGGGGGGCCTATGGCTACACCTTC. Looking up the rest from reference TRBV15 and TRBJ1-2 gives the full variable domain: DAMVIQNPRYQVTQFGKPVTLSCSQTLNHNVMYWYQQKSSQAPKLLFHYYDKDFNNEADTPDNFQSRRPNTSFCFLDIRSPGLGDTAMYLCATSRAGGAYGYTFGSGTRLTVV.

V gene TRBV19 combines with J gene TRBJ2-1; a weak D match, TRBD1 (6 bases). The CDR3 is made up of 11 amino acids. The ends were cut back, 6 bases at V and 6 bases at J, with 6 bases in the middle. Germline V gene sequence: CDR1 LNHDA, CDR2 SQIVND (reference sequence). CDR3 loop: CASRQGNEQFF. Here the CDR3 DNA reads TGTGCCAGTAGACAGGGCAATGAGCAGTTCTTC.

The rearrangement links TRBV29-1 to TRBJ1-3; D is possibly TRBD1 (6 bases). The V end lost 7 bases, the J end lost 1 base, and 17 bases lay between the germline ends. Germline CDR1 is SQVTM and CDR2 is ANQGSEA. The CDR3 contains 15 residues. CDR3 nucleotides: TGCAGCGCCAAGAAGACAGGCCTTTCTGGAAACACCATATATTTT. It specifies CSAKKTGLSGNTIYF. The variable domain in full, with the rest retrieved from reference TRBV29-1 and TRBJ1-3, is SAVISQKPSRDICQRGTSLTIQCQVDSQVTMMFWYRQQPGQSLTLIATANQGSEATYESGFVIDKFPISRPNLTFSTLTVSNMSPEDSSIYLCSAKKTGLSGNTIYFGEGSWLTVV.

This clone was seen only a few times. V usage is TRBV5-4 and J usage is TRBJ1-6; D might be TRBD1 (5 bases). Germline CDR1 is SGHNT and CDR2 is YYREEE (reference sequence). This CDR3 is 14 amino acids long. The V and J ends lost 0 bases and 10 bases respectively, with 11 bases between them. The CDR3 reads CASSLDTGPSPLHF. In DNA, the CDR3 is TGTGCCAGCAGCTTGGACACAGGCCCCTCACCCCTCCACTTT.

The rearrangement joins TRBV11-2 to TRBJ1-4; 12 positions match TRBD1. The V and J ends lost 3 bases and 7 bases, in that order; junction bases with no gene match: 0. This CDR3 region has 14 residues. Looked up from germline, CDR1 is SGHAT and CDR2 is FQNNGV. The DNA for the CDR3 is TGTGCCAGCAGCTTGGGACAGGGGGCTGAAAAACTGTTTTTT. Translated, it gives CASSLGQGAEKLFF.

This chain uses TRBV27 with TRBJ1-2; D remains unclear. This CDR3 is 15 amino acids long. From germline, CDR1 is MNHEY and CDR2 SMNVEV (reference sequence). V was cut by 6 bases and J by 6 bases, with 20 bases left in between. The CDR3 here is CASRLISTRGHGYTF. The CDR3 region has the DNA TGTGCCAGCAGACTAATTTCTACAAGAGGGCATGGCTACACCTTC.

The chain has TRBV4-1 and TRBJ1-3; 8 nucleotides line up with TRBD1. CDR1 MGHRA and CDR2 YSYEKL come from the germline V gene. After removal of 1 base from V and 0 bases from J, the junction contained 5 bases not matched to a gene. There are 17 residues in the CDR3. CDR3 region: CASSQGQGPSSGNTIYF. The CDR3 DNA sequence: TGCGCCAGCAGCCAAGGACAGGGGCCCAGCTCTGGAAACACCATATATTTT.

V gene TRBV6-1 combines with J gene TRBJ1-5, with D uncertain. The germline gives CDR1 MNHNS, CDR2 SASEGT. The CDR3 has 12 amino acids. Trimming cost V 3 bases and J 5 bases, with 5 bases left between them. DNA of the CDR3: TGTGCCAGCAGTGACATCGATCAGCCCCAGCATTTT. Translating it yields CASSDIDQPQHF.

The rearrangement links TRBV5-1 to TRBJ2-1; TRBD1 is a possible D gene (6 bases). The CDR3 contains 17 residues. CDR1 is SGHRS, CDR2 YFSETQ, per germline. V gave up 0 bases and J gave up 0 bases, with 13 bases separating them. The CDR3 DNA is TGCGCCAGCAGCTTGGCCGGACAGAGGAGCTCCTACAATGAGCAGTTCTTC. As protein: CASSLAGQRSSYNEQFF.

This rearrangement joins TRBV28 to TRBJ1-5; no clear D gene. This CDR3 has 13 amino acids. Between the trimmed V and J ends, which lost 1 base and 7 bases, there was a span of 8 bases. Germline lookup yields CDR1 MDHEN and CDR2 SYDVKM. In nucleotides, the CDR3 is TGTGCCAGCAGTTTATTAGTCGGCCAGCCCCAGCATTTT. Translating gives CASSLLVGQPQHF.